These 13 T cell receptor beta chains originate from one sample sequenced in a study of identical twins. TCRdb used MiXCR to reprocess the 5' RACE reads, holding one entry per CDR3 protein. The sample contains 1.5 million to 2 million distinct CDR3 sequences, under 35% of which appear only once. Material for sequencing was cord blood. The receptors were gathered from a newborn girl in good health.

This clonotype has more than one count but fewer than ten. The chain combines TRBV28 with TRBJ2-3; maybe TRBD2 (6 bases). The germline V and J ends were trimmed by 8 bases and 5 bases, with 14 bases remaining between them. The CDR3 length is 13 residues. CDR1 and CDR2 (germline): MDHEN, SYDVKM. The chain's CDR3 is CASRPGVGDTQYF. CDR3 sequence (DNA): TGTGCCAGCCGCCCGGGAGTGGGAGATACGCAGTATTTT.

Concerning this clonotype: A junction boundary mismatches the germline segment, possibly from a read error. The gene calls are TRBV29-1 and TRBJ2-1, with D perhaps matching TRBD2 (5 bases). Germline V gives CDR1 SQVTM, CDR2 ANQGSEA. There are 12 residues in the CDR3. The CDR3 sequence: CSVDTRNNGQFF. CDR3 bases: TGCAGCGTTGATACTAGGAACAATGGGCAGTTCTTC.

This clonotype was counted at least ten times. CDR3 in amino acids: CASSLRQGGPYEQYF. CDR3 coding DNA: TGTGCCAGCAGTTTACGACAGGGTGGACCCTACGAGCAGTACTTC. This chain connects TRBV12-3 or TRBV12-4 to TRBJ2-7; TRBD1 matches 7 bases. The length of the CDR3 is 15 residues. J was trimmed by 2 bases and V by 2 bases; bases with no gene match: 6.

In its sample, this clonotype was seen a few times. The chain employs TRBV2 and TRBJ2-1; D is perhaps TRBD2 (5 bases). The germline V gene has CDR1 SNHLY and CDR2 FYNNEI. The CDR3 consists of 16 residues. V lost 6 bases and J lost 0, with 15 bases in between. DNA of the CDR3: TGTGCCAGCAGCGAGATATGGCGGGTCTCCTACAATGAGCAGTTCTTC. Residues: CASSEIWRVSYNEQFF.

This clonotype came up a few times. The DNA for the CDR3 is TGCGCCAGCAGTCCCGTCCGCAGGTGGGGGACTGAAGCTTTCTTT. This encodes CASSPVRRWGTEAFF. The chain is built from TRBV5-1 and TRBJ1-1; D is possibly TRBD1 (5 bases). This CDR3 has 15 residues. V was cut by 5 bases and J by 5 bases, with 19 bases left in between. Germline V gives CDR1 SGHRS, CDR2 YFSETQ.

The chain uses TRBV4-1 and TRBJ1-5; no clear D. With 0 bases removed from V and 6 bases from J, the gap between germline ends came to 12 bases. The CDR3 extends over 15 amino acids. Germline CDR1 reads MGHRA; CDR2 reads YSYEKL. The CDR3 here is CASSQDPPGFQPQHF. The CDR3 DNA follows: TGCGCCAGCAGCCAAGACCCTCCTGGGTTTCAGCCCCAGCATTTT.

The V and J genes are TRBV20-1 and TRBJ2-1; possible D gene TRBD2, 5 bases. Germline V gene sequence: CDR1 DFQATT, CDR2 SNEGSKA (reference sequence). The CDR3 covers 16 residues. V lost 5 bases and J 0 bases, leaving 17 bases between the germline ends. In DNA form, the CDR3 reads TGCAGTGCTTTCAGAGTTGGGGAGAGCTCCTACAATGAGCAGTTCTTC. As protein: CSAFRVGESSYNEQFF.

This chain links TRBV20-1 with TRBJ2-3; D not resolved. The V end was cut by 0 bases, the J end by 14 bases, with 15 bases between. The length of the CDR3 is 12 residues. The germline gives CDR1 DFQATT, CDR2 SNEGSKA (reference sequence). The chain's CDR3 is CSARDPGIFAYF. The CDR3, as DNA: TGCAGTGCTAGAGATCCAGGAATTTTCGCGTATTTT.

This clonotype occurred many times. V gene TRBV21-1 combines with J gene TRBJ2-7. TRBV21-1 corresponds to a pseudogene. This CDR3 has 14 amino acids. The CDR3 nucleotides are TGTGCCAGCAGCAAAGCGCGGGGTCCCTACGAGCAGTACTTC. Translating it yields CASSKARGPYEQYF.

The chain recombines TRBV20-1 with TRBJ2-7, with 8 bases lining up with TRBD1. CDR1 is DFQATT, CDR2 SNEGSKA, per germline (reference sequence). Losses at the gene ends were 2 bases for V and 3 bases for J; bases not matched to a gene: 3. The CDR3 is made up of 13 amino acids. The CDR3 DNA sequence: TGCAGTGCTAGAAGACAGGGGATCTACGAGCAGTACTTC. Translated: CSARRQGIYEQYF.

The gene calls are TRBV6-5 and TRBJ1-1; TRBD1 agrees at 8 bases. The CDR3 has 14 residues. Trimming cost V 2 bases and J 5 bases; bases outside gene matches: 4. Germline values: CDR1 MNHEY, CDR2 SVGAGI. The CDR3 spells CASSYRQGRTEAFF. The CDR3 region has the DNA TGTGCCAGCAGTTACCGACAGGGGAGAACTGAAGCTTTCTTT.

This clonotype occurred a few times. The V call is TRBV7-2, the J call TRBJ1-1; 7 positions match TRBD1. From germline, CDR1 is SGHTA and CDR2 FQGNSA. This CDR3 is built from 15 residues. J lost 2 bases, V lost 3 bases, and 6 bases had no gene match. In nucleotides, the CDR3 is TGTGCCAGCAGCTTTACAGGGGTGACTAACACTGAAGCTTTCTTT. It encodes CASSFTGVTNTEAFF. The whole variable domain, remainder taken from reference TRBV7-2 and TRBJ1-1, is GAGVSQSPSNKVTEKGKDVELRCDPISGHTALYWYRQSLGQGLEFLIYFQGNSAPDKSGLPSDRFSAERTGGSVSTLTIQRTQQEDSAVYLCASSFTGVTNTEAFFGQGTRLTVV.

Notes on this clonotype: Since a much larger clone is just one base distant, this may be a read error. This chain links TRBV28 with TRBJ2-5; a weak D match, TRBD1 (6 bases). This CDR3 contains 15 residues. V lost 2 bases to trimming and J lost 11 bases, with 21 bases between them. Germline assignment: CDR1 MDHEN and CDR2 SYDVKM. The CDR3 nucleotides are TGTGCCAGCAGTTTAGGGGGCAGGGTCTACAATGAGCAGTACTTC. Translated: CASSLGGRVYNEQYF.